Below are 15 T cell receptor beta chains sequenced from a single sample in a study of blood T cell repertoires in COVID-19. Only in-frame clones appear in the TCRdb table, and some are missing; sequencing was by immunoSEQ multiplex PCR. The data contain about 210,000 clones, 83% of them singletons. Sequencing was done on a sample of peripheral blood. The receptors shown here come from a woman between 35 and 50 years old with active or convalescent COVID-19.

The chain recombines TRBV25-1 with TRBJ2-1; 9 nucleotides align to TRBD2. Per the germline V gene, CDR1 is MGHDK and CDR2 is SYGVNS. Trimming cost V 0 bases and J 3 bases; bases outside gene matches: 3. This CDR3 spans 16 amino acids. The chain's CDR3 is CASSEYAAGGYNEQFF. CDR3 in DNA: TGTGCCAGCAGTGAATATGCAGCGGGAGGCTACAATGAGCAGTTCTTC. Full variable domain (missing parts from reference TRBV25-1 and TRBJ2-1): EADIYQTPRYLVIGTGKKITLECSQTMGHDKMYWYQQDPGMELHLIHYSYGVNSTEKGDLSSESTVSRIRTEHFPLTLESARPSHTSQYLCASSEYAAGGYNEQFFGPGTRLTVL.

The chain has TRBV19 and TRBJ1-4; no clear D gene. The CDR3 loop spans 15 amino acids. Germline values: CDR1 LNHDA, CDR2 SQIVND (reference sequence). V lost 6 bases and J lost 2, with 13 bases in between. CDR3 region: CASSQFPVTNEKLFF. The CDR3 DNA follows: TGTGCCAGTAGCCAATTCCCAGTGACTAATGAAAAACTGTTTTTT.

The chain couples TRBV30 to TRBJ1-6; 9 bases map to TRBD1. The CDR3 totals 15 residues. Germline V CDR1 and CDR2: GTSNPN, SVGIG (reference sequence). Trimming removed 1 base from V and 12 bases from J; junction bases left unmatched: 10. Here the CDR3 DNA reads TGTGCCTGGAGTGAGATGGGACAGGGACTGGGACCCCTCCACTTT. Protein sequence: CAWSEMGQGLGPLHF.

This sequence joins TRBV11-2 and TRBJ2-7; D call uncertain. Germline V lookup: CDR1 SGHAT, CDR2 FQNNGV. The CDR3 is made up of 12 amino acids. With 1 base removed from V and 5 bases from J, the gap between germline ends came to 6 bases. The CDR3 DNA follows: TGTGCCAGCAGCTTAGGGAGCGACGAGCAGTACTTC. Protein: CASSLGSDEQYF.

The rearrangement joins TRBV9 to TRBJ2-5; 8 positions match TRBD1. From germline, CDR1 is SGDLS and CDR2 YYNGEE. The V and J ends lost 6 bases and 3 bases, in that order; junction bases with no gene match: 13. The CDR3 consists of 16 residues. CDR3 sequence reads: CASIIEVPGQEETQYF. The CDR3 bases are TGTGCCAGCATCATAGAGGTCCCGGGACAGGAAGAGACCCAGTACTTC.

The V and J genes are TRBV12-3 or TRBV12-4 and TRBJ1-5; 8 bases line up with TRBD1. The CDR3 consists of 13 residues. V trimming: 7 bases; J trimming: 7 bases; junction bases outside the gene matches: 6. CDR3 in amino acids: CASKGQELQPQHF. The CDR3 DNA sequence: TGTGCCAGCAAGGGACAGGAACTCCAGCCCCAGCATTTT.

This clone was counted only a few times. The CDR3 protein is CASSLREAYEQYF. The CDR3 coding sequence is TGCGCCAGCAGCTTGAGAGAAGCCTACGAGCAGTACTTC. The V and J genes are TRBV5-1 and TRBJ2-7; D remains ambiguous. In germline, CDR1 is SGHRS, CDR2 YFSETQ. The V and J ends lost 1 base and 2 bases respectively, with 7 bases between them. This CDR3 has 13 amino acids.

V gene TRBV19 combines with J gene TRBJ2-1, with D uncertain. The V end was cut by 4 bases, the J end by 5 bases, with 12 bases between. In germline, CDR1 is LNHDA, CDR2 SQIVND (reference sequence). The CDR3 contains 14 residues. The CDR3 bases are TGTGCCAGTAGTACCGGTCGTCTCAACAATGAGCAGTTCTTC. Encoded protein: CASSTGRLNNEQFF.

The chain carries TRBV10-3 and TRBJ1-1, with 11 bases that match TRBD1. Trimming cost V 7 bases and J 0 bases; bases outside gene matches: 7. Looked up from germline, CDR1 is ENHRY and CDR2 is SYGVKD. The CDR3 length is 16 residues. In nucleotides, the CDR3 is TGTGCCATCAAGGGACAGGGGGACCTAATGAACACTGAAGCTTTCTTT. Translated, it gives CAIKGQGDLMNTEAFF.

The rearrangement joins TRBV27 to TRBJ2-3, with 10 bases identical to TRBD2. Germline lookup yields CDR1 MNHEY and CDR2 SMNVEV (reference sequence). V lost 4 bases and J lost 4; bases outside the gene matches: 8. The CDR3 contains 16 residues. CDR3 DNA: TGTGCCAGCAGTTCATCTACTAGCGGGATGGCAGATACGCAGTATTTT. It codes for CASSSSTSGMADTQYF.

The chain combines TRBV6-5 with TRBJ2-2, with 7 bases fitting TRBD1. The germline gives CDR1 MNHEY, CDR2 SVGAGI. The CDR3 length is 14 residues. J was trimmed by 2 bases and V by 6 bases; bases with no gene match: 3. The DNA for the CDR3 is TGTGCCAGCAGCTACAGGGGCAACACCGGGGAGCTGTTTTTT. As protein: CASSYRGNTGELFF.

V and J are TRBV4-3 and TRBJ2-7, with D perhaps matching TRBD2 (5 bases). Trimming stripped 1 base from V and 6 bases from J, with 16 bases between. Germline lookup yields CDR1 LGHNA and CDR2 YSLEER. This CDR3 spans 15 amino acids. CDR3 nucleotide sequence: TGCGCCAGCAGCCAAGGAGCAGGTTCGGGGTTCGAGCAGTACTTC. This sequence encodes CASSQGAGSGFEQYF.

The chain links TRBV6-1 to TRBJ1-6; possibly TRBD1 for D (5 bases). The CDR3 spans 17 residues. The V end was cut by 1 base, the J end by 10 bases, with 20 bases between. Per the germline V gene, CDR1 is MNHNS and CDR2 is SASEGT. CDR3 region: CASSEGYGGSPLSPLHF. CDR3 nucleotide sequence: TGTGCCAGCAGTGAAGGGTACGGGGGGAGCCCCCTCTCACCCCTCCACTTT.

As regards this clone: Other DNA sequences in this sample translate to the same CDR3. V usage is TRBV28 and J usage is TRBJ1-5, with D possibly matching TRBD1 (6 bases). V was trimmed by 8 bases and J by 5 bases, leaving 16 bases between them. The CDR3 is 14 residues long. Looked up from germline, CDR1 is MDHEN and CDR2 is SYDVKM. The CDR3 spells CASRVGGGDQPQHF. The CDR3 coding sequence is TGTGCCAGCCGGGTGGGGGGGGGCGATCAGCCCCAGCATTTT.

The CDR3 protein is CASSPGDYNEQFF. The CDR3 region has the DNA TGTGCCAGCTCACCAGGAGATTACAATGAGCAGTTCTTC. The chain recombines TRBV18 with TRBJ2-1; D is undetermined. The CDR3 contains 13 residues. Germline V gene sequence: CDR1 KGHSH, CDR2 LQKENI. Between the trimmed V and J ends, which lost 2 bases and 4 bases, there was a span of 6 bases.